This is a list of T cell receptor beta chains from one sample in a study of response to subunit inactivated influenza vaccine. TCRdb redid the calling of the RT-PCR reads with MiXCR, one entry per CDR3 protein. The table includes about 780,000 distinct CDR3 sequences, approximately 17% detected once. The starting material was PBMCs from blood, obtained around 5 days after vaccination. Source of these receptors: a man in his fifties who received an inactivated influenza vaccine. CDR3s include the opening cysteine and the closing phenylalanine or tryptophan.

J	V	CDR3
TRBJ2-7	TRBV7-9	CASSLTTGWYEQYF
TRBJ1-4	TRBV4-2	CASSQDLAEKGKLFF
TRBJ2-3	TRBV6-1	CASSVPGGISTDTQYF
TRBJ1-4	TRBV7-2	CATREGANEKLFF
TRBJ2-5	TRBV7-9	CASSLGFRGTRKETQYF
TRBJ2-1	TRBV24-1	CATSDHGTGAYNEQFF
TRBJ2-3	TRBV5-1	CASSSTSTDTQYF
TRBJ2-1	TRBV7-7	CASSTRTSGPSSYNEQFF
TRBJ2-3	TRBV6-2/TRBV6-3	CASSYEGTQEYF
TRBJ2-5	TRBV14	CASSDLLYQETQYF
TRBJ2-5	TRBV25-1	CASSESRVIQETQYF
TRBJ2-7	TRBV5-5	CASRSPGHSYEQYF
TRBJ2-5	TRBV6-5	CASSYYLAGGETQYF
TRBJ2-7	TRBV30	CAWSPGTGRSYEQYF
TRBJ2-1	TRBV15	CATSRGTSALRDNEQFF
TRBJ2-5	TRBV20-1	CSARDTQPQKTQYF
TRBJ2-3	TRBV29-1	CSMTPSTDTQYF
TRBJ2-5	TRBV20-1	CSARMETQYF
TRBJ1-6	TRBV20-1	CSASISTNSPLHF
TRBJ2-3	TRBV6-2/TRBV6-3	CASFAGGPADTQYF